This TCR beta chain was captured in a study of cytomegalovirus exposure and HLA in healthy donors. Remarks on this clone: What it binds is not known.

Clones were read by immunoSEQ multiplex PCR, and TCRdb kept only the in-frame ones, dropping some. The sample lists 300,000 to 400,000 clones; roughly 90% were seen once. Germline V lookup: CDR1 SQVTM, CDR2 ANQGSEA. V shed 4 bases, J shed 4 bases, and the junction held 5 bases outside the gene matches. The CDR3 runs to 14 residues. Notes on the study in general: Reported performance of the classifier showed diagnosis of cytomegalovirus status with high specificity and sensitivity.

Sequenced material: PBMCs. The source of this sequence is a woman aged 18-29 years in good health and CMV-seronegative. This rearrangement joins TRBV29-1 to TRBJ1-3, with 9 bases identical to TRBD1. The CDR3 reads CSVAGTGQGNTIYF. Here the CDR3 DNA reads TGCAGCGTTGCCGGGACAGGGCAAGGAAACACCATATATTTT.